Listed below are T cell receptor beta chains from one sample, sequenced in a study of CD8 T cells in ankylosing spondylitis. MiXCR, run by TCRdb on the 5' RACE reads, gives a single entry per CDR3 protein. The sample records some 200,000 distinct CDR3 sequences, about 7% being singletons. Sequenced sample: blood, either unsorted or a sorted T cell fraction (not recorded which). The receptors stem from a male donor with ankylosing spondylitis. Both conserved end residues are part of each CDR3. The D gene is left open where the match is weak. Only part of the rows carry a size: once, few, many, or a class if the clone is expanded.

v_call	j_call	clone_size	d_call	cdr3_aa	cdr3_nt
TRBV11-2	TRBJ2-1	NA	NA	CASSSVGGPYNEQFF	TGTGCCAGCAGCTCCGTAGGGGGACCCTACAATGAGCAGTTCTTC
TRBV7-2	TRBJ2-7	many	NA	CASSQIGYEQYF	TGTGCCAGCAGCCAGATTGGGTACGAGCAGTACTTC
TRBV6-1	TRBJ2-1	few	TRBD1	CASSLGTGFNNEQFF	TGTGCCAGCAGCTTGGGGACAGGTTTCAACAATGAGCAGTTCTTC
TRBV4-2	TRBJ2-7	many	NA	CASSQDQGYEQYF	TGTGCCAGCAGCCAAGATCAGGGTTACGAGCAGTACTTC
TRBV28	TRBJ2-1	NA	TRBD2	CASSWGGAGGSYNEQFF	TGTGCCAGCAGTTGGGGGGGAGCGGGAGGTTCCTACAATGAGCAGTTCTTC
TRBV7-9	TRBJ2-3	many	NA	CASSLAWPGADTQYF	TGTGCCAGCAGCTTAGCGTGGCCTGGAGCAGATACGCAGTATTTT
TRBV24-1	TRBJ2-4	many	NA	CATSGLTSNIQYF	TGTGCCACCAGTGGCCTAACATCGAACATTCAGTACTTC
TRBV10-3	TRBJ2-7	few	NA	CAISEGGPPGTEQYF	TGTGCCATCAGTGAAGGGGGACCTCCCGGGACCGAGCAGTACTTC
TRBV6-2/TRBV6-3	TRBJ2-1	few	NA	CASSYSGRSYNEQFF	TGTGCCAGCAGTTACTCTGGACGGAGTTACAATGAGCAGTTCTTC
TRBV29-1	TRBJ1-2	NA	TRBD1	CSVDARGNIPSGYTF	TGCAGCGTTGATGCCAGGGGGAATATTCCATCTGGCTACACCTTC
TRBV2	TRBJ1-4	NA	NA	CASTGGEKLFF	TGTGCCAGCACTGGTGGTGAAAAACTGTTTTTT
TRBV4-1	TRBJ1-5	few	NA	CASSQKVSQPQHF	TGCGCCAGCAGCCAAAAGGTTAGCCAGCCCCAGCATTTT
TRBV7-9	TRBJ1-1	NA	TRBD1	CASSLEGDRTGRTEAFF	TGTGCCAGCAGCTTAGAGGGAGACAGGACAGGGAGGACTGAAGCTTTCTTT
TRBV20-1	TRBJ2-2	NA	TRBD1	CSANRQGRNTGELFF	TGCAGTGCTAACCGACAGGGTAGGAACACCGGGGAGCTGTTTTTT
TRBV10-3	TRBJ2-3	NA	NA	CAISGLQGGATDTQYF	TGTGCCATCAGTGGCTTACAGGGGGGGGCCACAGATACGCAGTATTTT
TRBV7-8	TRBJ2-1	many	NA	CASSLTREGKDNEQFF	TGTGCCAGCAGCCTAACTAGAGAGGGGAAGGACAATGAGCAGTTCTTC
TRBV9	TRBJ2-7	many	NA	CASSAGTDYYEQYF	TGTGCCAGCAGCGCCGGGACCGATTACTACGAGCAGTACTTC
TRBV7-9	TRBJ2-2	NA	TRBD1	CASSFGTGATGELFF	TGTGCCAGCAGCTTCGGGACAGGGGCCACCGGGGAGCTGTTTTTT
TRBV6-1	TRBJ1-5	many	NA	CASSPPGVLSYSNQPQHF	TGTGCCAGCAGTCCGCCGGGGGTCCTCAGCTATAGCAATCAGCCCCAGCATTTT
TRBV7-6	TRBJ2-5	many	NA	CASGWTELQETQYF	TGTGCCAGCGGGTGGACGGAACTCCAAGAGACCCAGTACTTC
TRBV5-5	TRBJ2-1	many	NA	CASSPYILSSYNEQFF	TGTGCCAGCAGCCCTTATATACTAAGCTCCTACAATGAGCAGTTCTTC
TRBV15	TRBJ2-1	few	TRBD1	CATSRWTGSGNEQFF	TGTGCCACCAGTCGTTGGACAGGGAGCGGCAATGAGCAGTTCTTC
TRBV28	TRBJ2-5	NA	NA	CASSLIAEDQETQYF	TGTGCCAGCAGTTTAATAGCGGAAGACCAAGAGACCCAGTACTTC
TRBV20-1	TRBJ2-5	many	TRBD1	CSASTGDETQYF	TGCAGTGCAAGTACAGGGGACGAGACCCAGTACTTC
TRBV5-1	TRBJ1-2	many	NA	CASSLRAVDGYTF	TGCGCCAGCAGCTTGAGGGCGGTTGATGGCTACACCTTC
TRBV2	TRBJ2-2	many	NA	CASSTRTENTGELFF	TGTGCCAGCAGTACCCGGACAGAGAACACCGGGGAGCTGTTTTTT
TRBV9	TRBJ1-3	many	NA	CASSVFSSGNTIYF	TGTGCCAGCAGCGTCTTCAGCTCTGGAAACACCATATATTTT
TRBV27	TRBJ2-7	many	NA	CASSLSPTTNYEQYF	TGTGCCAGCAGTTTGAGCCCCACCACAAACTACGAGCAGTACTTC
TRBV7-9	TRBJ2-5	many	NA	CASSYKETQYF	TGTGCCAGCAGCTATAAAGAGACCCAGTACTTC
TRBV7-9	TRBJ2-3	few	NA	CASSWPREGRTDTQYF	TGTGCCAGCAGCTGGCCCCGCGAAGGGCGGACAGATACGCAGTATTTT
TRBV30	TRBJ1-2	NA	NA	CAWTGTGAGSGYTF	TGTGCCTGGACAGGGACCGGGGCCGGATCCGGCTACACCTTC
TRBV11-1	TRBJ1-2	NA	NA	CASSPLKSSYGYTF	TGTGCCAGCAGCCCGCTAAAATCAAGCTATGGCTACACCTTC
TRBV5-1	TRBJ2-2	once	TRBD2	CASSLRLAGGRAGELSF	TGCGCCAGCAGCTTGCGGCTAGCGGGGGGCCGTGCCGGGGAGCTGTCTTTT
TRBV27	TRBJ2-7	many	NA	CASRGGAPSYEQYF	TGTGCCAGCAGGGGGGGGGCACCTTCCTACGAGCAGTACTTC
TRBV11-2	TRBJ2-7	many	NA	CASSSGVVSYEQYF	TGTGCCAGCAGCTCGGGTGTCGTCTCCTACGAGCAGTACTTC